Following are 14 T cell receptor beta chains from one sample sequenced in a study of T cell responses to AZD1222 COVID-19 vaccine. Method: immunoSEQ multiplex PCR; TCRdb's copy keeps in-frame clones and lacks some. The table includes 150,000 to 200,000 clones, 80% to 95% detected once. Sample: peripheral blood, taken 28 days after the second AZD1222 dose. These receptors came from an adult who received the AZD1222 COVID-19 vaccine.

The chain has TRBV9 and TRBJ1-1; 9 nucleotides match TRBD1. This CDR3 spans 15 amino acids. Germline V gene data show CDR1 as SGDLS and CDR2 as YYNGEE. Unmatched junction bases numbered 9, after V lost 4 bases and J lost 5 bases. CDR3 loop: CASSPRFGQGTEAFF. The CDR3 nucleotides are TGTGCCAGCAGCCCCAGATTCGGACAGGGGACTGAAGCTTTCTTT.

The chain combines TRBV4-1 with TRBJ1-2; D remains unclear. Germline V CDR1 and CDR2: MGHRA, YSYEKL. CDR3 length equals 15 residues. Trimming cost V 1 base and J 0 bases, with 9 bases left between them. The CDR3 coding sequence is TGCGCCAGCAGCCAAGCGGTTCCCACTAACTATGGCTACACCTTC. It yields the protein CASSQAVPTNYGYTF.

J is TRBJ1-3 and V is TRBV13; TRBD1 might be the D (5 bases). This CDR3 has 15 amino acids. Per germline, CDR1 PRHDT and CDR2 FYEKMQ (reference sequence). V was shortened by 1 base and J by 7 bases, with 14 bases between the two germline ends. CDR3 sequence (DNA): TGTGCCAGCAGCTTAGCAGGGCCCATGGGGAACACCATATATTTT. Translation gives CASSLAGPMGNTIYF.

The rearrangement links TRBV5-6 to TRBJ1-2, with 7 nucleotides matching TRBD1. The germline V gene has CDR1 SGHDT and CDR2 YYEEEE. Trimming removed 0 bases from V and 4 bases from J; junction bases left unmatched: 6. The length of the CDR3 is 15 residues. The CDR3 DNA reads TGTGCCAGCAGCTTGGGGGACAGAGCATTCTATGGCTACACCTTC. It encodes CASSLGDRAFYGYTF.

This clone was seen just once. The chain has TRBV2 and TRBJ1-4, with D perhaps matching TRBD1 (5 bases). Germline V gene data show CDR1 as SNHLY and CDR2 as FYNNEI. The CDR3 is made up of 15 amino acids. Trimming took 3 bases from V and 4 from J, leaving 12 bases between them. The CDR3 DNA sequence: TGTGCCAGCAGTGACATCCGGGGGGGTAATGAAAAACTGTTTTTT. Its protein product is CASSDIRGGNEKLFF.

The chain links TRBV27 to TRBJ1-6; possibly TRBD1 for D (5 bases). Trimming pared 0 bases from V and 9 bases from J, leaving 15 bases between. The V gene's germline CDR1 is MNHEY and CDR2 SMNVEV (reference sequence). This CDR3 is 16 amino acids long. CDR3 sequence (DNA): TGTGCCAGCAGTTTATCGAACCCCCAGGGAGGTTCACCCCTCCACTTT. Translating gives CASSLSNPQGGSPLHF.

V usage is TRBV3-1 (or the pseudogene TRBV3-2) and J usage is TRBJ1-5; no clear D gene. V lost 2 bases and J 1 base, leaving 6 bases between the germline ends. This CDR3 contains 14 residues. CDR1 is LGHDT and CDR2 is YNNKEL in the germline V gene (reference sequence). The DNA for the CDR3 is TGTGCCAGCAGCCAAAGGACGAGCAATCAGCCCCAGCATTTT. Translated: CASSQRTSNQPQHF.

The J gene is TRBJ1-1, the V gene TRBV29-1; D call uncertain. Trimming took off 5 bases at V and 4 bases at J, with 17 bases between the two ends. Germline loops: CDR1 SQVTM, CDR2 ANQGSEA. The CDR3 covers 14 residues. CDR3 amino acids: CSVIGQVPFTEAFF. DNA for the CDR3: TGCAGCGTTATCGGGCAGGTACCGTTCACTGAAGCTTTCTTT. The full variable domain, completed using reference TRBV29-1 and TRBJ1-1, is SAVISQKPSRDICQRGTSLTIQCQVDSQVTMMFWYRQQPGQSLTLIATANQGSEATYESGFVIDKFPISRPNLTFSTLTVSNMSPEDSSIYLCSVIGQVPFTEAFFGQGTRLTVV.

A few counts support this clone. The chain employs TRBV10-1 and TRBJ2-5; 12 bases map to TRBD1. Looked up from germline, CDR1 is WNHNN and CDR2 is SYGVQD (reference sequence). Trimming took 4 bases from V and 7 from J; bases not matched to a gene: 10. The CDR3 has 16 amino acids. The CDR3 reads CASSVGTGGAAGTQYF. CDR3 in DNA: TGCGCCAGCAGTGTAGGGACAGGGGGCGCCGCAGGGACCCAGTACTTC.

CDR3 sequence reads: CASSFGGQGVTEAFF. CDR3 sequence (DNA): TGCGCCAGCTCCTTCGGAGGGCAGGGGGTGACTGAAGCTTTCTTT. This rearrangement joins TRBV10-1 to TRBJ1-1; 7 nucleotides align to TRBD1. The germline gives CDR1 WNHNN, CDR2 SYGVQD (reference sequence). The length of the CDR3 is 15 residues. V lost 8 bases, J lost 5 bases, and 14 bases stayed unmatched.

The chain links TRBV10-3 to TRBJ2-3; 10 nucleotides align to TRBD1. Germline V lookup: CDR1 ENHRY, CDR2 SYGVKD. This CDR3 spans 13 amino acids. J was trimmed by 5 bases and V by 7 bases; bases with no gene match: 3. CDR3 residues: CAITGQGEDTQYF. CDR3 bases: TGTGCCATCACTGGACAGGGGGAAGATACGCAGTATTTT.

V gene TRBV6-7 combines with J gene TRBJ2-5; TRBD2 might be the D (5 bases). TRBV6-7 qualifies as an ORF whose function is uncertain. V was clipped by 0 bases and J by 0 bases, with 8 bases between them. The CDR3 is 15 amino acids. CDR3 residues: CASSYSRADQETQYF. CDR3 sequence (DNA): TGTGCCAGCAGTTACTCGAGGGCAGACCAAGAGACCCAGTACTTC.

This chain joins TRBV29-1 and TRBJ2-3; D possibly corresponds to TRBD2 (5 bases). The CDR3 is 12 residues long. Germline CDR1 reads SQVTM; CDR2 reads ANQGSEA. The V gene lost 2 bases and the J gene lost 3 bases, with 6 bases spanning the gap. CDR3 sequence reads: CSVERDTDTQYF. The CDR3 region has the DNA TGCAGCGTTGAACGGGATACAGATACGCAGTATTTT.

V usage is TRBV28 and J usage is TRBJ2-3, with TRBD2 identical over 8 bases. The V and J ends lost 1 base and 6 bases, in that order; junction bases with no gene match: 15. This CDR3 has 18 amino acids. Germline loops: CDR1 MDHEN, CDR2 SYDVKM. This CDR3 reads CASSLSPGLGSLIDTQYF. CDR3 nucleotides: TGTGCCAGCAGTTTATCCCCGGGACTAGGGTCCCTTATCGATACGCAGTATTTT.